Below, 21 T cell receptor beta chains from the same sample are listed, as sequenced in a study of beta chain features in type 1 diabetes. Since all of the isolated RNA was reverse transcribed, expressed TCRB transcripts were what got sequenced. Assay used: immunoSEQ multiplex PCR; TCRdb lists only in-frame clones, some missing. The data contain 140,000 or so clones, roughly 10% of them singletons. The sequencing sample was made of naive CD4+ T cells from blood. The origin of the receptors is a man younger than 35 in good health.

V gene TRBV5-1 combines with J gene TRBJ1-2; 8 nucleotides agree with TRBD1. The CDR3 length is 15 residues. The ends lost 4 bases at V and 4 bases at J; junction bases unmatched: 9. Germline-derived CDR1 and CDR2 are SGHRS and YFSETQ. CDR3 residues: CASSPDRVIVYGYTF. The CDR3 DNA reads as TGCGCCAGCAGCCCGGACAGGGTCATCGTCTATGGCTACACCTTC.

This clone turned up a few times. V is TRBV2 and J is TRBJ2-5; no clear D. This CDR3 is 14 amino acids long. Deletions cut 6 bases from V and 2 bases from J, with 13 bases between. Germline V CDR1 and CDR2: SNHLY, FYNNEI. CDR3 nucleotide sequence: TGTGCCAGCAGACCGGCCAGGAATCAAGAGACCCAGTACTTC. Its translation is CASRPARNQETQYF.

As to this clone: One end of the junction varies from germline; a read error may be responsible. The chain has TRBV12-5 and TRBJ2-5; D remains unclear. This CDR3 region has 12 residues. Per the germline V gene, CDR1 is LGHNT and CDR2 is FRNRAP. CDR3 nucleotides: TGTGCTAGTGATTTGCAGGAAGAGACCCAGTACTTC. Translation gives CASDLQEETQYF. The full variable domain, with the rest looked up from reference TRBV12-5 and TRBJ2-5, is DARVTQTPRHKVTEMGQEVTMRCQPILGHNTVFWYRQTMMQGLELLAYFRNRAPLDDSGMPKDRFSAEMPDATLATLKIQPSEPRDSAVYFCASDLQEETQYFGPGTRLLVL.

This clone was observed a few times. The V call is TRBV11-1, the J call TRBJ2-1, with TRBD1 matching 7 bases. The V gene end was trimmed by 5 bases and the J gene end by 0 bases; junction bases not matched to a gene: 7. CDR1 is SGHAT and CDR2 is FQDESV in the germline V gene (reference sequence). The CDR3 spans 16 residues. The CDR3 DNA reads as TGTGCCAGCAGCCCGACAGGGTCGAGCTCCTACAATGAGCAGTTCTTC. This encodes CASSPTGSSSYNEQFF.

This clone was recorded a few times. CDR3 coding DNA: TGTGCCATCAGCGCCTGGGAGACAGGGTCCACAGATACGCAGTATTTT. Protein: CAISAWETGSTDTQYF. The chain uses TRBV10-3 and TRBJ2-3, with TRBD1 matching over 7 bases. Per the germline V gene, CDR1 is ENHRY and CDR2 is SYGVKD. Trimming cost V 6 bases and J 2 bases; bases outside gene matches: 11. The CDR3 is 16 residues long.

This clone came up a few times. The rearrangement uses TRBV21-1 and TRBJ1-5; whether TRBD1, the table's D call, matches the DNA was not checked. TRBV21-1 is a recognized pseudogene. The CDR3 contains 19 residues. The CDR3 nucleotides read TGTGCCAGCAGCAAAAAAGGCGAGAAGACAGGACCTCCCAATCAGCCCCAGCATTTT. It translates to CASSKKGEKTGPPNQPQHF.

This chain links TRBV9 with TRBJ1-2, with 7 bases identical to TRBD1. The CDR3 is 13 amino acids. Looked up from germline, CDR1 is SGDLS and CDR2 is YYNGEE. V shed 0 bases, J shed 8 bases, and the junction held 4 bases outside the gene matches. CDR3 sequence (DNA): TGTGCCAGCAGCGTAGCGACAGGGAAAGGCTACACCTTC. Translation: CASSVATGKGYTF.

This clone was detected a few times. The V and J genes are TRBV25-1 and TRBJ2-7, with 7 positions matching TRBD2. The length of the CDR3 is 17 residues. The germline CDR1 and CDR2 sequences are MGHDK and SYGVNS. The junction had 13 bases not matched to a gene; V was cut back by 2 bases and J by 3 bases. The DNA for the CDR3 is TGTGCCAGCAGTGAACGGGGTGGGGGAGGGTCCTACTACGAGCAGTACTTC. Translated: CASSERGGGGSYYEQYF.

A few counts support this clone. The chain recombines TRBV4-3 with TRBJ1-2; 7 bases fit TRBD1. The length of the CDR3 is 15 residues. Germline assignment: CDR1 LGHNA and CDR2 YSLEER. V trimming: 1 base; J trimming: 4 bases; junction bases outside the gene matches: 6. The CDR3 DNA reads TGCGCCAGCAGCCAAGCCGGGACAGATGGCTATGGCTACACCTTC. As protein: CASSQAGTDGYGYTF.

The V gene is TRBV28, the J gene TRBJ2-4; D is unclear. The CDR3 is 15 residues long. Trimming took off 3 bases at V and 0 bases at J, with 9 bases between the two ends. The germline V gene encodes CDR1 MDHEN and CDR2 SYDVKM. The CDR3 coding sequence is TGTGCCAGCAGTTTTCTACCCCTAGCCAAAAACATTCAGTACTTC. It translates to CASSFLPLAKNIQYF.

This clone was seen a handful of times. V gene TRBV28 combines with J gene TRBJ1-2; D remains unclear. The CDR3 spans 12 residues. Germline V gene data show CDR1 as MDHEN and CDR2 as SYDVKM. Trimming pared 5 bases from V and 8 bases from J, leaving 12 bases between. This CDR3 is CASSIREGGYTF. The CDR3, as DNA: TGTGCCAGCAGTATCCGGGAGGGCGGCTACACCTTC.

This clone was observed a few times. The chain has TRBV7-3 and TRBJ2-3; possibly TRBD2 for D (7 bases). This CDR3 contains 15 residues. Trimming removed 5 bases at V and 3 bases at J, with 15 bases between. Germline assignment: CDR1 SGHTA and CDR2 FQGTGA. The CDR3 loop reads CASSPRGGATDTQYF. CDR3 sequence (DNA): TGTGCCAGCAGCCCGCGTGGGGGGGCAACAGATACGCAGTATTTT.

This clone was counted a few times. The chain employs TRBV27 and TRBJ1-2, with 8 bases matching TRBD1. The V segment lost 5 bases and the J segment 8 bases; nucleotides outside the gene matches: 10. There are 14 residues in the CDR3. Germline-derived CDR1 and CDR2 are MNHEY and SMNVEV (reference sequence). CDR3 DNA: TGTGCCAGCAGTCCGTACGGGACAGGCGGCGGCTACACCTTC. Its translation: CASSPYGTGGGYTF.

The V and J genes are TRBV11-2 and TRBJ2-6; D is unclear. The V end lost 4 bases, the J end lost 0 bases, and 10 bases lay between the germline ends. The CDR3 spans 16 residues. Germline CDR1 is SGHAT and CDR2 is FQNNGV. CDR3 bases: TGTGCCAGCAGCTGGAGTGGCCTCTCTGGGGCCAACGTCCTGACTTTC. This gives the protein CASSWSGLSGANVLTF. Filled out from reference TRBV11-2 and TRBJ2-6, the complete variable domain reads EAGVAQSPRYKIIEKRQSVAFWCNPISGHATLYWYQQILGQGPKLLIQFQNNGVVDDSQLPKDRFSAERLKGVDSTLKIQPAKLEDSAVYLCASSWSGLSGANVLTFGAGSRLTVL.

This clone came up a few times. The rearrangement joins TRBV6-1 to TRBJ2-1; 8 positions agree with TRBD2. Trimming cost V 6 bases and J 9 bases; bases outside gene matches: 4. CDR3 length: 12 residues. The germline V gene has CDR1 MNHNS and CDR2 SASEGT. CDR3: CASRPGGAEQFF. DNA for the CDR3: TGTGCCAGCAGACCCGGGGGGGCTGAGCAGTTCTTC.

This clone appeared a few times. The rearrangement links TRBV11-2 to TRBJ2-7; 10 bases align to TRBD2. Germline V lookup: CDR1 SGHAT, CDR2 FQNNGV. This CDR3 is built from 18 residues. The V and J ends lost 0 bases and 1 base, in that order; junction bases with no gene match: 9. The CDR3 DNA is TGTGCCAGCAGCTTAGAGGTCAATGGACTAGCGGTTTCCTACGAGCAGTACTTC. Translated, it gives CASSLEVNGLAVSYEQYF.

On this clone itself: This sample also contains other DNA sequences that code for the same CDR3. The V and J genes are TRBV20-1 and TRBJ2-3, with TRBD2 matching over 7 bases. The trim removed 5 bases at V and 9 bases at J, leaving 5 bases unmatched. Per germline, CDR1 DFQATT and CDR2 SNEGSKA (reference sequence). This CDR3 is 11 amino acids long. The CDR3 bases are TGCAGTGCTGCTCTAGCGGAGACGCAGTATTTT. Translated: CSAALAETQYF.

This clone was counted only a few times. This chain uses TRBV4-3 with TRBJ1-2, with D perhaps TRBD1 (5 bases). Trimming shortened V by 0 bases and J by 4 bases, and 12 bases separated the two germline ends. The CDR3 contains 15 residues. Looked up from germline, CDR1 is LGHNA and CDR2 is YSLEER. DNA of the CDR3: TGCGCCAGCAGCCAAGATCTGGGGGACTTCTATGGCTACACCTTC. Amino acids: CASSQDLGDFYGYTF.

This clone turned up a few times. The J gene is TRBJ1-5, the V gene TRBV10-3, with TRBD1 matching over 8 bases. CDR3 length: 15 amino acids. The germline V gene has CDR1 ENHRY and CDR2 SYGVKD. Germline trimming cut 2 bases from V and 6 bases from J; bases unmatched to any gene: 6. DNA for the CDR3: TGTGCCATCAGTGAGCCCGGCACAGGGGGTCAGCCCCAGCATTTT. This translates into CAISEPGTGGQPQHF.

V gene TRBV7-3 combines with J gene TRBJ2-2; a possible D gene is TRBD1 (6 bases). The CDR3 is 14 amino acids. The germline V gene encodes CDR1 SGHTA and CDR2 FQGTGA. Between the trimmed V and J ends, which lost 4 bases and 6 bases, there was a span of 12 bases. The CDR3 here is CASSYTGLAGELFF. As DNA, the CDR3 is TGTGCCAGCAGCTACACAGGGCTGGCCGGGGAGCTGTTTTTT.

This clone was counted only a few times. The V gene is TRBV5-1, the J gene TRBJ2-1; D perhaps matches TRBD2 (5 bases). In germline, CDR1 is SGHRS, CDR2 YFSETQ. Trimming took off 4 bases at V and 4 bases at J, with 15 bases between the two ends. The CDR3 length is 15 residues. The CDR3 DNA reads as TGCGCCAGCAGCCGTAGCGTAGGCGAATACAATGAGCAGTTCTTC. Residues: CASSRSVGEYNEQFF.